The T cell receptor (beta chain) under discussion was sequenced for a study of cytomegalovirus exposure and HLA in healthy donors. The CDR3 has 18 amino acids. Germline V gene sequence: CDR1 SGHRS, CDR2 YFSETQ. The V segment lost 0 bases and the J segment 6 bases; nucleotides outside the gene matches: 14. Study-level findings and limits: The study labeled more than 150 TCR beta chains cytomegalovirus-associated. A later analysis appeared to link common viral pathogens to several of the most significant clusters.

A multiplex PCR was run with 60 Vbeta primers and 13 Jbeta primers. Produced via immunoSEQ multiplex PCR; TCRdb's table is partial and in-frame only. The sample includes about 180,000 clones, more than 75% of them seen just once. As concerns this clone: Its target is unknown. Likely a read error: the CDR3 ends without its conserved phenylalanine or tryptophan.

The clonotype originates from a woman aged 30 to 39 in good health and CMV-seropositive. The sequenced sample consisted of PBMCs. The chain carries TRBV5-1 and TRBJ2-3, with TRBD2 identical over 9 bases. CDR3 sequence: CASSLVGSTSGGEDTQYL. CDR3 DNA sequence: TGCGCCAGCAGCTTGGTGGGGTCGACTAGCGGAGGGGAGGATACGCAGTATCTT.